One sample yielded the 32 T cell receptor beta chains listed below, sequenced in a study of OX40 agonist ivuxolimab in advanced cancers. Data came from immunoSEQ multiplex PCR; TCRdb stores just in-frame clones and leaves some out. The sample includes about 31,000 clones, over 75% of them seen just once. The sample in question was CD4+ or CD8+ T cells sorted from blood, obtained in a trial of the OX40 agonist ivuxolimab. All receptors come from an adult with an advanced solid tumor such as melanoma, head and neck, liver or kidney cancer.

The chain couples TRBV4-1 to TRBJ1-5; a possible D gene is TRBD1 (5 bases). V lost 3 bases, J lost 2 bases, and 11 bases lay in between. This CDR3 comprises 15 residues. In germline, CDR1 is MGHRA, CDR2 YSYEKL. The CDR3, as DNA: TGCGCCAGCAGCCAGGTTGGAGGGGGCAATCAGCCCCAGCATTTT. Translation: CASSQVGGGNQPQHF.

The gene calls are TRBV5-6 and TRBJ2-7; 9 bases match TRBD2. Germline assignment: CDR1 SGHDT and CDR2 YYEEEE. V dropped 3 bases and J dropped 4; count of bases not matched to a gene: 11. The CDR3 is made up of 16 amino acids. The CDR3 is CASSWGGGTSFYEQYF. DNA for the CDR3: TGTGCCAGCAGCTGGGGTGGCGGGACTAGCTTTTACGAGCAGTACTTC.

The chain employs TRBV15 and TRBJ2-7, with 10 bases lining up with TRBD1. V lost 1 base to trimming and J lost 2 bases; unmatched junction nucleotides: 2. CDR1 and CDR2 (germline): LNHNV, YYDKDF (reference sequence). The CDR3 runs to 15 residues. CDR3 amino acids: CATSRVGQGAYEQYF. The CDR3 region has the DNA TGTGCCACCAGCAGAGTCGGACAGGGGGCCTACGAGCAGTACTTC.

The CDR3 nucleotides are TGTGCCAGTCTTAAGACAGGGGGCGCGGATCAGCCCCAGCATTTT. Its protein product is CASLKTGGADQPQHF. This chain links TRBV19 with TRBJ1-5; 10 bases map to TRBD1. Losses at the gene ends were 8 bases for V and 5 bases for J; bases not matched to a gene: 9. Germline V gives CDR1 LNHDA, CDR2 SQIVND (reference sequence). This CDR3 has 15 residues.

This chain joins TRBV19 and TRBJ2-2; D perhaps matches TRBD1 (5 bases). Trimming removed 9 bases at V and 7 bases at J, with 18 bases between. From germline, CDR1 is LNHDA and CDR2 SQIVND (reference sequence). The CDR3 is 14 amino acids. CDR3 nucleotide sequence: TGTGCCAGCAAGACAGCCACCACCCACGGGGAGCTGTTTTTT. Translating it yields CASKTATTHGELFF.

Comment on this clone: One end of the junction varies from germline; a read error may be responsible. The rearrangement joins TRBV7-7 to TRBJ2-3; D not certain. The CDR3 covers 14 residues. Germline V CDR1 and CDR2: SSHAT, FNYEAQ (reference sequence). The CDR3 DNA follows: TGTGCTAGCAGCCCCCAACTAAGCACAGATACGCAGTATTTT. This codes for CASSPQLSTDTQYF.

The chain couples TRBV18 to TRBJ2-7, with a weak D call TRBD1 (6 bases). V shed 3 bases and J shed 0 bases, with 18 bases lying between them. CDR3 size: 17 residues. Germline assignment: CDR1 KGHSH and CDR2 LQKENI. The CDR3 sequence is CASSPASGHSSSYEQYF. CDR3 coding DNA: TGTGCCAGCTCACCTGCTTCGGGACACTCGAGCTCCTACGAGCAGTACTTC.

This chain uses TRBV19 with TRBJ2-3, with 9 bases identical to TRBD1. V shed 6 bases, J shed 4 bases, and the junction held 5 bases outside the gene matches. Looked up from germline, CDR1 is LNHDA and CDR2 is SQIVND (reference sequence). There are 14 residues in the CDR3. In DNA, the CDR3 is TGTGCCAGTAGCCGGGACAGGGACTCAGATACGCAGTATTTT. As protein: CASSRDRDSDTQYF.

This CDR3 is CASSREQGATEAFF. The CDR3 DNA is TGTGCCAGCAGTAGAGAACAGGGGGCTACTGAAGCTTTCTTT. The chain employs TRBV2 and TRBJ1-1; 9 positions agree with TRBD1. In germline, CDR1 is SNHLY, CDR2 FYNNEI. The CDR3 sequence is 14 residues long. The V gene end was trimmed by 5 bases and the J gene end by 5 bases; junction bases not matched to a gene: 6.

The CDR3 protein is CAGGLAVYNEQFF. CDR3 nucleotide sequence: TGTGCCGGGGGACTAGCGGTTTACAATGAGCAGTTCTTC. V gene TRBV2 combines with J gene TRBJ2-1; 11 bases agree with TRBD2. The V and J ends lost 11 bases and 4 bases, in that order; junction bases with no gene match: 4. The CDR3 is made up of 13 amino acids. In germline, CDR1 is SNHLY, CDR2 FYNNEI.

Written as DNA, the CDR3 is TGTGCCAGCAGTTTCTCCAGGGTTGGGGACAGGGTGGATGAAGCTTTCTTT. This encodes CASSFSRVGDRVDEAFF. The chain joins TRBV28 to TRBJ1-1, with 9 bases that match TRBD1. Germline assignment: CDR1 MDHEN and CDR2 SYDVKM. With 3 bases clipped from V and 7 bases from J, the junction kept 15 bases outside the gene matches. The CDR3 is 17 amino acids.

The chain combines TRBV4-1 with TRBJ2-1, with a possible D match to TRBD2 (6 bases). V lost 1 base and J 6 bases, leaving 16 bases between the germline ends. CDR1 is MGHRA and CDR2 is YSYEKL in the germline V gene. This CDR3 spans 16 amino acids. Here the CDR3 reads CASSQARSYGSNEQFF. CDR3 coding DNA: TGCGCCAGCAGCCAAGCCCGTTCCTACGGGAGCAATGAGCAGTTCTTC.

This rearrangement joins TRBV2 to TRBJ1-3; D is unresolved. Per germline, CDR1 SNHLY and CDR2 FYNNEI. The CDR3 consists of 16 residues. V gave up 6 bases and J gave up 0 bases, with 15 bases separating them. The CDR3 sequence: CASSSPDGDSGNTIYF. DNA of the CDR3: TGTGCCAGCAGCTCACCGGACGGTGACTCTGGAAACACCATATATTTT.

This chain connects TRBV5-1 to TRBJ2-1, with D maybe TRBD2 (5 bases). The ends were cut back, 5 bases at V and 1 base at J, with 10 bases in the middle. The CDR3 sequence is 14 residues long. Germline V gene lookup returns CDR1 SGHRS and CDR2 YFSETQ. CDR3 in amino acids: CASRARTSYNEQFF. The CDR3 DNA sequence: TGCGCCAGCAGGGCACGGACTTCCTACAATGAGCAGTTCTTC.

The chain couples TRBV19 to TRBJ1-3; D unresolved. Looked up from germline, CDR1 is LNHDA and CDR2 is SQIVND (reference sequence). The CDR3 spans 16 residues. Trimming removed 3 bases at V and 4 bases at J, with 16 bases between. DNA for the CDR3: TGTGCCAGTAGTATTATTCAGGCCCGATCGGGAAACACCATATATTTT. Amino acid sequence: CASSIIQARSGNTIYF. Based on the CDR3 plus reference TRBV19 and TRBJ1-3, the full variable domain is DGGITQSPKYLFRKEGQNVTLSCEQNLNHDAMYWYRQDPGQGLRLIYYSQIVNDFQKGDIAEGYSVSREKKESFPLTVTSAQKNPTAFYLCASSIIQARSGNTIYFGEGSWLTVV.

The chain couples TRBV5-4 to TRBJ2-2; unclear D gene. The CDR3 covers 12 residues. V lost 5 bases and J 6 bases, leaving 8 bases between the germline ends. The germline V gene encodes CDR1 SGHNT and CDR2 YYREEE (reference sequence). The CDR3 nucleotides read TGTGCCAGCAGTCTCAGTGCCGGGGAGCTGTTTTTT. This gives the protein CASSLSAGELFF.

This clone was seen only once. The chain joins TRBV7-9 to TRBJ1-1; TRBD1 is a possible D gene (5 bases). V lost 1 base and J 5 bases, leaving 11 bases between the germline ends. This CDR3 comprises 14 residues. The germline V gene encodes CDR1 SEHNR and CDR2 FQNEAQ (reference sequence). The CDR3 spells CASSLGGGYTEAFF. DNA for the CDR3: TGTGCCAGCAGCTTAGGGGGCGGGTATACTGAAGCTTTCTTT.

The chain is built from TRBV27 and TRBJ1-1; 9 nucleotides line up with TRBD1. The CDR3 extends over 14 amino acids. V lost 3 bases, J lost 5 bases, and 4 bases stayed unmatched. CDR1 MNHEY and CDR2 SMNVEV come from the germline V gene (reference sequence). CDR3 protein: CASSFDRGGTEAFF. DNA of the CDR3: TGTGCCAGCAGTTTTGACAGGGGGGGAACTGAAGCTTTCTTT.

This chain uses TRBV7-2 with TRBJ1-2; D may be TRBD1 (5 bases). The CDR3 sequence is 15 residues long. V gave up 3 bases and J gave up 7 bases, with 18 bases separating them. Germline values: CDR1 SGHTA, CDR2 FQGNSA. For the CDR3, the DNA is TGTGCCAGCAGCTTCGGACATTCCCTATCACCTGGCTACACCTTC. Its protein is CASSFGHSLSPGYTF.

J is TRBJ2-1 and V is TRBV7-2; unclear D gene. This CDR3 region has 11 residues. The germline gives CDR1 SGHTA, CDR2 FQGNSA. Trimming took off 0 bases at V and 10 bases at J, with 4 bases between the two ends. This CDR3 reads CASSLAYEQFF. The DNA for the CDR3 is TGTGCCAGCAGCTTAGCTTACGAGCAGTTCTTC.

This CDR3 is CASSPTLNEQFF. In DNA, the CDR3 is TGTGCCAGCAGCCCAACTCTGAATGAGCAGTTCTTC. The rearrangement links TRBV7-9 to TRBJ2-1; D ambiguous. The CDR3 loop spans 12 amino acids. The V gene lost 5 bases and the J gene lost 7 bases, with 9 bases spanning the gap. From germline, CDR1 is SEHNR and CDR2 FQNEAQ (reference sequence).

The rearrangement links TRBV11-2 to TRBJ2-7; unclear D gene. The CDR3 loop spans 11 amino acids. Trimming pared 5 bases from V and 3 bases from J, leaving 5 bases between. Germline V gene data show CDR1 as SGHAT and CDR2 as FQNNGV. The CDR3 nucleotides read TGTGCCAGCAGCCTCAACTACGAGCAGTACTTC. Amino acid sequence: CASSLNYEQYF.

CDR3 DNA sequence: TGTGCCAGCAGCCAAGACAAGGGTGACTACACCTTC. Amino acids: CASSQDKGDYTF. This chain joins TRBV6-6 and TRBJ1-2; no clear D gene. This CDR3 is built from 12 residues. CDR1 is MNHNY and CDR2 is SVGAGI in the germline V gene (reference sequence). The ends were cut back, 6 bases at V and 10 bases at J, with 15 bases in the middle.

The chain uses TRBV6-5 and TRBJ2-3; 9 bases fit TRBD2. The CDR3 spans 16 residues. With V trimmed by 1 base and J by 0 bases, 2 bases remained unmatched. In germline, CDR1 is MNHEY, CDR2 SVGAGI. The CDR3 sequence: CASSYYTSGSTDTQYF. In DNA form, the CDR3 reads TGTGCCAGCAGTTACTACACTAGCGGGAGCACAGATACGCAGTATTTT.

The chain carries TRBV18 and TRBJ1-3; a possible D gene is TRBD1 (6 bases). The germline CDR1 and CDR2 sequences are KGHSH and LQKENI. V was clipped by 4 bases and J by 0 bases, with 13 bases between them. The CDR3 length is 16 residues. CDR3 sequence: CASSHEDRDSGNTIYF. In DNA form, the CDR3 reads TGTGCCAGCTCACACGAGGACAGAGACTCTGGAAACACCATATATTTT.

This clone was seen a handful of times. This chain joins TRBV11-2 and TRBJ2-4; D is ambiguous. V dropped 1 base and J dropped 8 bases, with 12 bases sitting between them. CDR1 is SGHAT and CDR2 is FQNNGV in the germline V gene. CDR3 length: 14 amino acids. The CDR3 region is CASSLGLEIDIQYF. The CDR3 nucleotides read TGTGCCAGCAGCTTAGGTTTGGAGATTGACATTCAGTACTTC.

CDR3 loop: CASSLGRGDTEAFF. The CDR3 nucleotides are TGTGCCAGCAGCTTAGGGAGGGGGGACACTGAAGCTTTCTTT. The chain uses TRBV7-9 and TRBJ1-1, with TRBD1 as a possible D gene (6 bases). CDR1 is SEHNR, CDR2 FQNEAQ, per germline (reference sequence). The CDR3 is 14 residues long. V lost 1 base and J 3 bases, leaving 9 bases between the germline ends.

The chain recombines TRBV10-1 with TRBJ2-5, with TRBD1 as a possible D gene (6 bases). Germline V lookup: CDR1 WNHNN, CDR2 SYGVQD (reference sequence). The CDR3 has 15 residues. V shed 2 bases and J shed 3 bases, with 13 bases lying between them. CDR3 residues: CASSEAFRGEETQYF. The CDR3 nucleotides read TGCGCCAGCAGTGAGGCTTTCAGGGGTGAAGAGACCCAGTACTTC.

V and J are TRBV4-1 and TRBJ2-1; 7 bases are shared with TRBD2. The germline CDR1 and CDR2 sequences are MGHRA and YSYEKL. CDR3 size: 15 residues. Germline trimming cut 4 bases from V and 2 bases from J; bases unmatched to any gene: 5. CDR3 loop: CASSPGDYPYNEQFF. CDR3 in DNA: TGCGCCAGCAGCCCCGGGGACTATCCCTACAATGAGCAGTTCTTC.

The V gene is TRBV5-1, the J gene TRBJ2-1; D tentatively reads TRBD1 or TRBD2 (5 bases each). V was shortened by 2 bases and J by 4 bases, with 13 bases between the two germline ends. There are 15 residues in the CDR3. Per the germline V gene, CDR1 is SGHRS and CDR2 is YFSETQ. The CDR3: CASSLTGTEYNEQFF. The CDR3 coding sequence is TGCGCCAGCAGCTTAACCGGGACGGAATACAATGAGCAGTTCTTC.

The chain has TRBV2 and TRBJ2-1; D gene ambiguous. This CDR3 spans 13 amino acids. From germline, CDR1 is SNHLY and CDR2 FYNNEI. V was clipped by 3 bases and J by 4 bases, with 7 bases between them. The CDR3 DNA reads as TGTGCCAGCAGTGAGCTAGGGTACAATGAGCAGTTCTTC. Protein: CASSELGYNEQFF.

The DNA of the CDR3 is TGCGCCAGCAGCTTGGGTGGGACAGGGGGCAACTATGGCTACACCTTC. It encodes CASSLGGTGGNYGYTF. The chain is built from TRBV5-1 and TRBJ1-2, with 12 positions matching TRBD1. The CDR3 spans 16 residues. In germline, CDR1 is SGHRS, CDR2 YFSETQ. V was pared by 0 bases and J by 2 bases, with 2 bases of the junction left unmatched.